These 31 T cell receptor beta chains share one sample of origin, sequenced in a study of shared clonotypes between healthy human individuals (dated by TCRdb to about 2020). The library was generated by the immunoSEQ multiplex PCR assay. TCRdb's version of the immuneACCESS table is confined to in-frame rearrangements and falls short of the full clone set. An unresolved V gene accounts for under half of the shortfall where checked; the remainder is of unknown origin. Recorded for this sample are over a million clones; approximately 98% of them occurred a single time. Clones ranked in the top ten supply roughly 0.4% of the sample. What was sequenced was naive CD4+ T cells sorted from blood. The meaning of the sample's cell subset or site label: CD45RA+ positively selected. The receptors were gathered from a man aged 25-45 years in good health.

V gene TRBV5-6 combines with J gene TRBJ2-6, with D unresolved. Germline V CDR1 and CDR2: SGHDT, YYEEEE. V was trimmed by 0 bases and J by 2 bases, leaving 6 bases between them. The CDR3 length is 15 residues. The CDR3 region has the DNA TGTGCCAGCAGCTTGGCCGTCCCTGGGGCCAACGTCCTGACTTTC. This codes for CASSLAVPGANVLTF.

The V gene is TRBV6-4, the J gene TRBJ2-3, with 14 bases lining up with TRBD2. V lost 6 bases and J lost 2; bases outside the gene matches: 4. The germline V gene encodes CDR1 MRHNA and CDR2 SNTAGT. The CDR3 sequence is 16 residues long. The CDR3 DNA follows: TGTGCCAGCAGAGCGGGACTAGCGGGGGTCACAGATACGCAGTATTTT. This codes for CASRAGLAGVTDTQYF.

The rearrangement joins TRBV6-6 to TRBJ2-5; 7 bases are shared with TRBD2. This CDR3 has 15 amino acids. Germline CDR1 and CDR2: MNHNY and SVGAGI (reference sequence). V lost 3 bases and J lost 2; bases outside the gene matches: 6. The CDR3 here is CASSYTGGRQETQYF. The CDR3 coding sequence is TGTGCCAGCAGTTATACGGGAGGTCGGCAAGAGACCCAGTACTTC.

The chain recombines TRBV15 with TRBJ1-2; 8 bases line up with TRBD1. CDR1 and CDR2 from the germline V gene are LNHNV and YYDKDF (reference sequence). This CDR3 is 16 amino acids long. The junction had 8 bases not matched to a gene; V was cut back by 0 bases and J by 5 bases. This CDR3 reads CATSRDWTGTRYGYTF. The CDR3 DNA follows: TGTGCCACCAGCAGAGATTGGACAGGGACGCGGTATGGCTACACCTTC. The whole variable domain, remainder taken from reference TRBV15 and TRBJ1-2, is DAMVIQNPRYQVTQFGKPVTLSCSQTLNHNVMYWYQQKSSQAPKLLFHYYDKDFNNEADTPDNFQSRRPNTSFCFLDIRSPGLGDTAMYLCATSRDWTGTRYGYTFGSGTRLTVV.

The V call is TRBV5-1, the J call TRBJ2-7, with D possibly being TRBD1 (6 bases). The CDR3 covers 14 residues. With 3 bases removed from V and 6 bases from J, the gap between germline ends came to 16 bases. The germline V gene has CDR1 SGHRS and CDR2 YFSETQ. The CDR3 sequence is CASSSYGPGAEQYF. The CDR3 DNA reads TGCGCCAGCAGCTCCTACGGCCCAGGGGCCGAGCAGTACTTC. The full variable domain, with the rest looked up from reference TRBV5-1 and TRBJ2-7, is KAGVTQTPRYLIKTRGQQVTLSCSPISGHRSVSWYQQTPGQGLQFLFEYFSETQRNKGNFPGRFSGRQFSNSRSEMNVSTLELGDSALYLCASSSYGPGAEQYFGPGTRLTVT.

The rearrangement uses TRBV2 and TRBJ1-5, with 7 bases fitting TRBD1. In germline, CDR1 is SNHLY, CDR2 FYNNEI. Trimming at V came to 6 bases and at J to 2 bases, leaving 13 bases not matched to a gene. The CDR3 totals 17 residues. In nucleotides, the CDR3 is TGTGCCAGCAGACTTGGACAGGTAATCGTTGGCAATCAGCCCCAGCATTTT. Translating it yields CASRLGQVIVGNQPQHF.

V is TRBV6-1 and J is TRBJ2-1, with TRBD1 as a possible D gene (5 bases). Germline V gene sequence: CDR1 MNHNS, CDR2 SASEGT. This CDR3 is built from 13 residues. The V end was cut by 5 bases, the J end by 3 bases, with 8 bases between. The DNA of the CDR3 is TGTGCCAGCAGTCAGACAGACTACAATGAGCAGTTCTTC. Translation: CASSQTDYNEQFF.

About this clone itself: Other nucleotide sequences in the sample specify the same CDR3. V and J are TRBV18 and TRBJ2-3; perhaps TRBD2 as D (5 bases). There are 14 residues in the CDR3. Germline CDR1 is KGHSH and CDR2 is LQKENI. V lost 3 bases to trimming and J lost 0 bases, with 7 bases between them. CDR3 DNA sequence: TGTGCCAGCTCACCCACTAGTAGCACAGATACGCAGTATTTT. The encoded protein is CASSPTSSTDTQYF. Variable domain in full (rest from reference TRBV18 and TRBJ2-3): NAGVMQNPRHLVRRRGQEARLRCSPMKGHSHVYWYRQLPEEGLKFMVYLQKENIIDESGMPKERFSAEFPKEGPSILRIQQVVRGDSAAYFCASSPTSSTDTQYFGPGTRLTVL.

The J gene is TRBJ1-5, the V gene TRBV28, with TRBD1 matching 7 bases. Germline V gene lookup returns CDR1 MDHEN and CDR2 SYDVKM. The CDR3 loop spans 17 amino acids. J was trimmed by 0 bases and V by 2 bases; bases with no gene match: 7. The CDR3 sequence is CASSLEGGGYSNQPQHF. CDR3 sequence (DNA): TGTGCCAGCAGTTTAGAAGGGGGCGGATATAGCAATCAGCCCCAGCATTTT. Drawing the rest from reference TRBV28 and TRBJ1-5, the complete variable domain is DVKVTQSSRYLVKRTGEKVFLECVQDMDHENMFWYRQDPGLGLRLIYFSYDVKMKEKGDIPEGYSVSREKKERFSLILESASTNQTSMYLCASSLEGGGYSNQPQHFGDGTRLSIL.

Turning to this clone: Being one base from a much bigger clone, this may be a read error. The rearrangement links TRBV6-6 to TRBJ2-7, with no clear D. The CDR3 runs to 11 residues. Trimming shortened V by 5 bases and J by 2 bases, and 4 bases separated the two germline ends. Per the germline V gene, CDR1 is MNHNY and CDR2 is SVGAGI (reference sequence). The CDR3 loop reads CASSAPYEQYF. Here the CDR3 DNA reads TGTGCCAGCAGTGCCCCCTACGAGCAGTACTTC.

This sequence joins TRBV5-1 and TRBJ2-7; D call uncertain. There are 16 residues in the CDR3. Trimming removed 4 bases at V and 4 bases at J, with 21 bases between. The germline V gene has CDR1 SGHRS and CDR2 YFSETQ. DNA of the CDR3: TGCGCCAGCAGCGTTGACATCACCCGGCCTACTTACGAGCAGTACTTC. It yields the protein CASSVDITRPTYEQYF.

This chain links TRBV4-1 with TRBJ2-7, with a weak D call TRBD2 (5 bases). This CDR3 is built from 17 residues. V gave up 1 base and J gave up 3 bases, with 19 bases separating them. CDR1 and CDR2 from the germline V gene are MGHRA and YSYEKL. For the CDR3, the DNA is TGCGCCAGCAGCCAAGTAGAACGGACTGTAAACCTCTACGAGCAGTACTTC. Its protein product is CASSQVERTVNLYEQYF.

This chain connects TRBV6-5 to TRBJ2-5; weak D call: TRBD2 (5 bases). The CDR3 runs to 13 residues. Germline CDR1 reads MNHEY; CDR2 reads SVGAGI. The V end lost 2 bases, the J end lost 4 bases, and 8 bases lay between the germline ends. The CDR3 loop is CASSYLGRETQYF. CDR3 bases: TGTGCCAGCAGTTACCTAGGGAGAGAGACCCAGTACTTC.

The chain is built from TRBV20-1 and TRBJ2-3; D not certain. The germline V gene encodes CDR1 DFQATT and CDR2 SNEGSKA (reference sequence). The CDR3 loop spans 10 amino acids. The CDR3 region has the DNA TGCAGGCCAAGCACAGATACGCAGTATTTT. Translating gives CRPSTDTQYF.

DNA for the CDR3: TGTGCCAGCAGCCAAGTGTCGATATACGAGCAGTACTTC. This translates into CASSQVSIYEQYF. The rearrangement uses TRBV14 and TRBJ2-7; D ambiguous. Germline V gene lookup returns CDR1 SGHDN and CDR2 FVKESK. The CDR3 spans 13 residues. The ends were cut back, 1 base at V and 4 bases at J, with 8 bases in the middle.

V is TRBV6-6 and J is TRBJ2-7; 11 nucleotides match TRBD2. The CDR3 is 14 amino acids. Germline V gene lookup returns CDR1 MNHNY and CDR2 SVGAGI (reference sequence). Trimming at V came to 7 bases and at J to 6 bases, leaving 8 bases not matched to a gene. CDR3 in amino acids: CASNIAGGGGEQYF. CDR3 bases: TGTGCCAGCAATATAGCGGGAGGGGGGGGCGAGCAGTACTTC.

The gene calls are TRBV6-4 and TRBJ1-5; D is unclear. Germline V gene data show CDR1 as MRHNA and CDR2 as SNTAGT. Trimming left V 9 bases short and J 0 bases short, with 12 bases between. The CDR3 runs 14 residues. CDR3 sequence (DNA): TGTGCCAGATACCCGGGGAATAGCAATCAGCCCCAGCATTTT. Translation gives CARYPGNSNQPQHF.

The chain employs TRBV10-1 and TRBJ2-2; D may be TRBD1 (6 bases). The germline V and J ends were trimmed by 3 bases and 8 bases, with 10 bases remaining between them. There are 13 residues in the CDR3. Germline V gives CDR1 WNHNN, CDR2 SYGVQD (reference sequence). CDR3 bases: TGCGCCAGCAGTGAACAGGGAGTAGGGGAGCTGTTTTTT. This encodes CASSEQGVGELFF.

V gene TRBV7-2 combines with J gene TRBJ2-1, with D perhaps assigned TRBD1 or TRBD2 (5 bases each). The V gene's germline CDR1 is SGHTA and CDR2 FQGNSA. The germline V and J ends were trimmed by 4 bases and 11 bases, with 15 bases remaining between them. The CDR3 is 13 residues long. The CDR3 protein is CASSSSGAQKQFF. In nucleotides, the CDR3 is TGTGCCAGCAGCTCGTCCGGGGCCCAAAAGCAGTTCTTC. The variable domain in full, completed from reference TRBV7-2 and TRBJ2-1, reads GAGVSQSPSNKVTEKGKDVELRCDPISGHTALYWYRQSLGQGLEFLIYFQGNSAPDKSGLPSDRFSAERTGGSVSTLTIQRTQQEDSAVYLCASSSSGAQKQFFGPGTRLTVL.

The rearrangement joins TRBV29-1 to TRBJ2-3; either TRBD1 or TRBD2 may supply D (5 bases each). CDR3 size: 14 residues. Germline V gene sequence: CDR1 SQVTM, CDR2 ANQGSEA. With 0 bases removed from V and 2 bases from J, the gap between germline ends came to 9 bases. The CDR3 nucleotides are TGCAGCGTTGAAGATCTGGGGACCACAGATACGCAGTATTTT. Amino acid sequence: CSVEDLGTTDTQYF.

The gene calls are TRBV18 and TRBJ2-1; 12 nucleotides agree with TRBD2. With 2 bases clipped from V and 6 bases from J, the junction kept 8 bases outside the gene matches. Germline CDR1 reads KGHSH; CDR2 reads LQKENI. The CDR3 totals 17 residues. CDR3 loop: CASSPWNLAGGGNEQFF. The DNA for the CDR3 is TGTGCCAGCTCACCATGGAACCTAGCGGGAGGGGGCAATGAGCAGTTCTTC.

The CDR3 protein is CAISDMMSDEQYF. In DNA, the CDR3 is TGTGCCATCAGTGACATGATGTCGGACGAGCAGTACTTC. The chain links TRBV10-3 to TRBJ2-7; D is unresolved. Germline V gene lookup returns CDR1 ENHRY and CDR2 SYGVKD. The CDR3 has 13 residues. Trimming pared 3 bases from V and 5 bases from J, leaving 11 bases between.

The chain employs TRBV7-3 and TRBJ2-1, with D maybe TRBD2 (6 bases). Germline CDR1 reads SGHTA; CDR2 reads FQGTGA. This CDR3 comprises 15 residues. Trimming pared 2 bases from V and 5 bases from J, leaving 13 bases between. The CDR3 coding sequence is TGTGCCAGCAGCTTAGGATTAGCGGCCCACAATGAGCAGTTCTTC. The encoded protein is CASSLGLAAHNEQFF. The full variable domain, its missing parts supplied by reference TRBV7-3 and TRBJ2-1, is GAGVSQTPSNKVTEKGKYVELRCDPISGHTALYWYRQSLGQGPEFLIYFQGTGAADDSGLPNDRFFAVRPEGSVSTLKIQRTERGDSAVYLCASSLGLAAHNEQFFGPGTRLTVL.

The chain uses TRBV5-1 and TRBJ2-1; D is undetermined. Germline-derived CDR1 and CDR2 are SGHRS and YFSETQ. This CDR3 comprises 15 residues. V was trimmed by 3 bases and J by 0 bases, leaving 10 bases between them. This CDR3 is CASSSTPSSYNEQFF. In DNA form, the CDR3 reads TGCGCCAGCAGCTCAACTCCTAGCTCCTACAATGAGCAGTTCTTC.

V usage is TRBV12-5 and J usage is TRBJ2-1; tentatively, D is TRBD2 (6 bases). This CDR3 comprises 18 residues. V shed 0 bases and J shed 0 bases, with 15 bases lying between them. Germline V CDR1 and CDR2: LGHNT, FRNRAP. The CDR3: CASGLVSSAGNSYNEQFF. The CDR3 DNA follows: TGTGCTAGTGGTTTGGTATCCTCAGCGGGCAACTCCTACAATGAGCAGTTCTTC.

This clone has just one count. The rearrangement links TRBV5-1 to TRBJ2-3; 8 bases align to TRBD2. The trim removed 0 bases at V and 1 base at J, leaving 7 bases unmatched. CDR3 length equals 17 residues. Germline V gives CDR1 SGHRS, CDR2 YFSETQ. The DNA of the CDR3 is TGCGCCAGCAGCTTGGTAGGGGAGACTAGCGGCACAGATACGCAGTATTTT. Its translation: CASSLVGETSGTDTQYF. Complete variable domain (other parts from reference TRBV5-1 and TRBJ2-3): KAGVTQTPRYLIKTRGQQVTLSCSPISGHRSVSWYQQTPGQGLQFLFEYFSETQRNKGNFPGRFSGRQFSNSRSEMNVSTLELGDSALYLCASSLVGETSGTDTQYFGPGTRLTVL.

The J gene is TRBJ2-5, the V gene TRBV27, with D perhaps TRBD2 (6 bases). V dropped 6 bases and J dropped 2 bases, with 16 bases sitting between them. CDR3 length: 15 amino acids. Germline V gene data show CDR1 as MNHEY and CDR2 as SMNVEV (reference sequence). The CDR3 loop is CASSFLGRGQETQYF. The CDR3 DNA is TGTGCCAGCAGCTTCCTAGGGCGGGGACAAGAGACCCAGTACTTC.

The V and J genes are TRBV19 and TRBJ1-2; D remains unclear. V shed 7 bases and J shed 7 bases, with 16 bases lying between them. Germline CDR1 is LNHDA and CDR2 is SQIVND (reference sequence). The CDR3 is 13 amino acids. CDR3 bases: TGTGCCAGTACCCAAAGAGAACAGATTGGCTACACCTTC. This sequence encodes CASTQREQIGYTF.

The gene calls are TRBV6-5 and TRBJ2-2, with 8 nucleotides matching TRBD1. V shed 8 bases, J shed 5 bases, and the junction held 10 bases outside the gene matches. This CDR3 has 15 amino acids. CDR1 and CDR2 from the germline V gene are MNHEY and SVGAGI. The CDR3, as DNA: TGTGCCAGCCGTCACCAGGACAGGGAAACCGGGGAGCTGTTTTTT. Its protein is CASRHQDRETGELFF.

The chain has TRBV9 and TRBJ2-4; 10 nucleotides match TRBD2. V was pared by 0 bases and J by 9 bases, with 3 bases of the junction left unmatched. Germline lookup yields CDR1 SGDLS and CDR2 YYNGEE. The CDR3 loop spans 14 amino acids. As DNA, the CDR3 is TGTGCCAGCAGCGTAGCAGCGGGAGGGGGCATTCAGTACTTC. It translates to CASSVAAGGGIQYF.

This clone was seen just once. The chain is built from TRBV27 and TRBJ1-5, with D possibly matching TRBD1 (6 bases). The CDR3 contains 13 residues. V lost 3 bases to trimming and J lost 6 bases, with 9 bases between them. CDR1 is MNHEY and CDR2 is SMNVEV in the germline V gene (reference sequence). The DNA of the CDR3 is TGTGCCAGCAGTTTCAGGGGTGGTCAGCCCCAGCATTTT. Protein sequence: CASSFRGGQPQHF.